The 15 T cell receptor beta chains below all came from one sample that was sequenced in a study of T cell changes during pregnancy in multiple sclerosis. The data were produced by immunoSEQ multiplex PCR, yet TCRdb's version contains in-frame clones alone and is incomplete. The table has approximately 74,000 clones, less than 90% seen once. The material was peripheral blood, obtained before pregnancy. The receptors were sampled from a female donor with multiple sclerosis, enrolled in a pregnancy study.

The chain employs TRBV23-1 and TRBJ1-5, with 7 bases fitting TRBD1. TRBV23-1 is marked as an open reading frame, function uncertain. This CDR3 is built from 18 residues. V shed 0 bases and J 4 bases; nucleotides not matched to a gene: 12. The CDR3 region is CASSQSWPNRGLNQPQHF. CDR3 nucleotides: TGCGCCAGCAGTCAATCGTGGCCAAATAGGGGGCTTAATCAGCCCCAGCATTTT.

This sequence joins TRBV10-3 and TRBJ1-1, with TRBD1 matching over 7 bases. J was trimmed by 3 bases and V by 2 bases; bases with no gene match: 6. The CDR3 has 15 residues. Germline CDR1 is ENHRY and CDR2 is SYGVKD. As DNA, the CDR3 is TGTGCCATCAGTGAGGAAAAGGGGGCCGACACTGAAGCTTTCTTT. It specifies CAISEEKGADTEAFF.

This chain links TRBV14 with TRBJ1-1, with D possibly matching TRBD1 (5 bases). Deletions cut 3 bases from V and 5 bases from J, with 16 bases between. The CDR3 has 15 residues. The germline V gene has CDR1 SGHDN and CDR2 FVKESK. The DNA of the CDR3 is TGTGCCAGCAGCCACGGGGGTGCCTTAGGTACTGAAGCTTTCTTT. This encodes CASSHGGALGTEAFF.

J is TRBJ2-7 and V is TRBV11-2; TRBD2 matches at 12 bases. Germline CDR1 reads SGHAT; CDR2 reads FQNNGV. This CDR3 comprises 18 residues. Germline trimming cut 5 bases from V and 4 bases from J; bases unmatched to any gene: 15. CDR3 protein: CASSPIQRTSGRRYEQYF. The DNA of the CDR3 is TGTGCCAGCAGCCCAATACAACGAACTAGCGGGAGGCGGTACGAGCAGTACTTC.

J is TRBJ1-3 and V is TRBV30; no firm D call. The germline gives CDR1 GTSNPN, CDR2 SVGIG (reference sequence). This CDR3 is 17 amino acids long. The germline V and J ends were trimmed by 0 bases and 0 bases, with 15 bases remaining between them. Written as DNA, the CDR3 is TGTGCCTGGAGTGTACTTAGGTACCGGGACTCTGGAAACACCATATATTTT. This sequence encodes CAWSVLRYRDSGNTIYF.

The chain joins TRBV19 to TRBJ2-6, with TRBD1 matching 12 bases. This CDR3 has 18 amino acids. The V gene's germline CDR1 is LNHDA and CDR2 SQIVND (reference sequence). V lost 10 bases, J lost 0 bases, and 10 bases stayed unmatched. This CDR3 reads CAIGTGGVTSSGANVLTF. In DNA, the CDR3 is TGTGCCATCGGGACAGGGGGCGTCACGAGCTCTGGGGCCAACGTCCTGACTTTC. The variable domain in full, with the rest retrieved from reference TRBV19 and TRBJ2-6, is DGGITQSPKYLFRKEGQNVTLSCEQNLNHDAMYWYRQDPGQGLRLIYYSQIVNDFQKGDIAEGYSVSREKKESFPLTVTSAQKNPTAFYLCAIGTGGVTSSGANVLTFGAGSRLTVL.

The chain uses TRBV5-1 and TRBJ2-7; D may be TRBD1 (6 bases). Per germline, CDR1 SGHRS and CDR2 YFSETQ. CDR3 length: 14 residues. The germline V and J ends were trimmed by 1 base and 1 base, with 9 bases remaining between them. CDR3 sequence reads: CASSLTGISYEQYF. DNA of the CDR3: TGCGCCAGCAGCTTGACAGGGATTTCCTACGAGCAGTACTTC.

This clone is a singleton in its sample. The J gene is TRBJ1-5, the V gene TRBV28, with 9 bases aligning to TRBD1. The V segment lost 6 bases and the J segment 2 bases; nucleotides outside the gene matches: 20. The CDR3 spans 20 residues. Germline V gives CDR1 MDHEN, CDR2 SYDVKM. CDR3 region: CASRRYVWDRAKGGNQPQHF. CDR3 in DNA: TGTGCCAGCAGACGTTATGTATGGGACAGGGCCAAAGGTGGCAATCAGCCCCAGCATTTT. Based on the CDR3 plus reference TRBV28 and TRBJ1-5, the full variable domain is DVKVTQSSRYLVKRTGEKVFLECVQDMDHENMFWYRQDPGLGLRLIYFSYDVKMKEKGDIPEGYSVSREKKERFSLILESASTNQTSMYLCASRRYVWDRAKGGNQPQHFGDGTRLSIL.

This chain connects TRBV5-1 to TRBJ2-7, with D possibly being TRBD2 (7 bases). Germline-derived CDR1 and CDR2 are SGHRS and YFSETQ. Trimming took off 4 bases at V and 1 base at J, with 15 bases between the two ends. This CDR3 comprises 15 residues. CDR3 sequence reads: CASSPGGTGSYEQYF. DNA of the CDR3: TGCGCCAGCAGCCCGGGGGGTACAGGGTCCTACGAGCAGTACTTC.

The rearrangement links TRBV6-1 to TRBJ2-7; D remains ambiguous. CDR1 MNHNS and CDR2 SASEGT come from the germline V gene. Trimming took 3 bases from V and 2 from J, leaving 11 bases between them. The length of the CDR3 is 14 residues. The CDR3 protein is CASSDNSLTYEQYF. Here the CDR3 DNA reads TGTGCCAGCAGTGACAACAGCCTTACCTACGAGCAGTACTTC.

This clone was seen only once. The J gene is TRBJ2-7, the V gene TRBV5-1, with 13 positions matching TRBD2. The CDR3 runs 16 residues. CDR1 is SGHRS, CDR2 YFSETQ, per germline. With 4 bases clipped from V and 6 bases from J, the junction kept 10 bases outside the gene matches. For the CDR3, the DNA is TGCGCCAGCAGCCCGCTGGGACTAGCGGGAACAGGCGAGCAGTACTTC. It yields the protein CASSPLGLAGTGEQYF.

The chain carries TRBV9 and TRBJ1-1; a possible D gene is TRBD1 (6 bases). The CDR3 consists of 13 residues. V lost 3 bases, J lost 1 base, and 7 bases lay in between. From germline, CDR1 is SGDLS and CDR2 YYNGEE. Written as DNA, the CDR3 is TGTGCCAGCAGCGGACAGGCGAACACTGAAGCTTTCTTT. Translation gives CASSGQANTEAFF.

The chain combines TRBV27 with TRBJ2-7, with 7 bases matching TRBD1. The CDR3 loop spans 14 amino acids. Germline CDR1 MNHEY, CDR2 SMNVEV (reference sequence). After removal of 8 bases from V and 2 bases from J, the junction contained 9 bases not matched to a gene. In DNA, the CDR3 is TGTGCCAGCTCTGCCGGACAGGTAACCTACGAGCAGTACTTC. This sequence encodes CASSAGQVTYEQYF.

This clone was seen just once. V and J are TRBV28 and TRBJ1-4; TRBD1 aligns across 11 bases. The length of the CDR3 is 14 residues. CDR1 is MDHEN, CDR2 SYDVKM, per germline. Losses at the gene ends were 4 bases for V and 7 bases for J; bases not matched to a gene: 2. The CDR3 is CASSSGTGGEKLFF. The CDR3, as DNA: TGTGCCAGCAGTTCCGGGACAGGGGGTGAAAAACTGTTTTTT.

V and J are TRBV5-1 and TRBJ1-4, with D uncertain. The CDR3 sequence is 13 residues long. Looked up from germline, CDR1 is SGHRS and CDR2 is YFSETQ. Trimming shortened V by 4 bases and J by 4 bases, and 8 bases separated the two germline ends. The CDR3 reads CASSGQINEKLFF. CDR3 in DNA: TGCGCCAGCAGCGGGCAGATTAATGAAAAACTGTTTTTT.